The source of this T cell receptor beta chain is a study of cytomegalovirus exposure and HLA in healthy donors. Germline V gene lookup returns CDR1 SGHDT and CDR2 YYEEEE. The CDR3 runs 16 residues. V lost 0 bases, J lost 4 bases, and 13 bases lay in between. Both 60 Vbeta primers and 13 Jbeta primers went into the PCR. Profiled with immunoSEQ multiplex PCR; TCRdb holds only in-frame clones, not every one. The sample lists more than 130,000 clones, approximately 80% occurring once. The sequenced sample was PBMCs. The source of this sequence is a male donor in good health and CMV-seronegative. The chain has TRBV5-6 and TRBJ2-2; D ambiguous. The CDR3 DNA reads as TGTGCCAGCAGCTTGGCACCCGCGGTAGTCACCGGGGAGCTGTTTTTT. Translated: CASSLAPAVVTGELFF.